This T cell receptor beta chain emerged from a study of Ad26.COV2.S vaccination and SARS-CoV-2 variants. Method: immunoSEQ multiplex PCR; TCRdb's copy keeps in-frame clones and lacks some. The table lists hundreds of thousands of clones, 80% to 95% of them singletons, with more than 9% in the top ten. The treatment denotes: 19 received Ad26.COV2.S at low or high dose, single or two shots; about 5 received placebo; per-sample allocation not given. It was on day 63 after the first vaccine or placebo injection that samples were taken. The CDR3 consists of 20 residues. V shed 1 base, J shed 6 bases, and the junction held 18 bases outside the gene matches. Germline CDR1 reads SGHTA; CDR2 reads FQGTGA.

The material was peripheral blood, obtained in a trial of Ad26.COV2.S vaccine versus placebo. The receptor comes from a person aged 18 to 65 who received the Ad26.COV2.S COVID-19 vaccine or a placebo. V and J are TRBV7-3 and TRBJ2-2; TRBD2 aligns across 9 bases. CDR3 in amino acids: CASSLKGAAGAGGPPGELFF. CDR3 nucleotide sequence: TGTGCCAGCAGCTTAAAAGGGGCCGCAGGTGCGGGAGGGCCACCCGGGGAGCTGTTTTTT.